This is a list of T cell receptor beta chains from one sample in a study of relationships among human T cell subsets. TCRdb ran MiXCR on the multiplex PCR reads and lists one entry per CDR3 protein. The repertoire includes some 10,000 distinct CDR3 sequences, approximately 50% of them detected once, and roughly 5.6% sits in the top ten. Source material: memory T cells sorted from blood. These receptors were taken from a man between 35 and 55 years old in good health. Each CDR3 is given with its conserved first and last residue. D genes are given only for firm matches. Clone sizes are given selectively: once, few, many, or a class where the clone is expanded.

D gene	V gene	J gene	clone size	CDR3 DNA	CDR3 protein
NA	TRBV19	TRBJ2-7	few	TGTGCCAGTAGTATAGCTGGGACGGCCTACGAGCAGTACTTC	CASSIAGTAYEQYF
NA	TRBV20-1	TRBJ2-6	once	TGCAGTGCAAAAACCTCTGGGGCCAACGTCCTGACTTTC	CSAKTSGANVLTF
NA	TRBV5-5	TRBJ2-7	NA	TGTGCCAGCAGCCCAGGGGACCTCCGCCACGAGCAGTACTTC	CASSPGDLRHEQYF
TRBD1	TRBV28	TRBJ2-7	few	TGTGCCAGCAGTTTTGCAGGGGGCTTACCTAGCTCCTACGAGCAGTACTTC	CASSFAGGLPSSYEQYF
NA	TRBV20-1	TRBJ1-1	NA	TGCAGTGCCTTGGACGGAATGAACGCTGAAGCTTTCTTT	CSALDGMNAEAFF
NA	TRBV5-1	TRBJ2-3	NA	TGCGCCAGCAGGTCGAGTATTAGCACAGATACGCAGTATTTT	CASRSSISTDTQYF
TRBD2	TRBV12-3/TRBV12-4	TRBJ2-1	NA	TGTGCCAGCAGTACGTCATCGGGACTAGCGGCACACAATGAGCAGTTCTTC	CASSTSSGLAAHNEQFF
NA	TRBV29-1	TRBJ2-5	NA	TGCAGCGCTCCTGACAAGGGGAGTGGGCAAGAGACCCAGTACTTC	CSAPDKGSGQETQYF
NA	TRBV14	TRBJ2-3	NA	TGTGCCAGCAGCCACCGGGGGCGCACAGATACGCAGTATTTT	CASSHRGRTDTQYF
TRBD1	TRBV29-1	TRBJ1-1	NA	TGCAGCGGGACGGACAGGGCTAACACTGAAGCTTTCTTT	CSGTDRANTEAFF
TRBD1	TRBV5-1	TRBJ2-1	NA	TGCGCCAGCAGCTTGGCCCCGACAGGGGCCTACAATGAGCAGTTCTTC	CASSLAPTGAYNEQFF
TRBD1	TRBV12-3/TRBV12-4	TRBJ2-2	once	TGTGCCAGCAGCCCTCGACAGGGGCGAGGGGCCGGGGAGCTGTTTTTT	CASSPRQGRGAGELFF
NA	TRBV11-1	TRBJ2-1	few	TGTGCCAGCAGCTTAAAAGGCCATGAGCAGTTCTTC	CASSLKGHEQFF
NA	TRBV20-1	TRBJ2-3	medium-sized	TGCAGTGCTAGACCCGACACAGATACGCAGTATTTT	CSARPDTDTQYF
TRBD2	TRBV28	TRBJ2-2	NA	TGTGCCAGCAGTTTCCGGACTAGCGGTGGTACCGGGGAGCTGTTTTTT	CASSFRTSGGTGELFF
NA	TRBV28	TRBJ1-2	NA	TGTGCCAGCAGTTTATCACGGCCTCCCTATGGCTATACCTTC	CASSLSRPPYGYTF
NA	TRBV7-9	TRBJ2-6	NA	TGTGCCAGCAGCTTAATGGGCTCTGGGGCCAACGTCCTGACTTTC	CASSLMGSGANVLTF
TRBD2	TRBV4-2	TRBJ2-1	few	TGTGCCAGCAGCCAAGAATGGACTAGCGGGGCCTACAATGAGCAGTTCTTC	CASSQEWTSGAYNEQFF
NA	TRBV4-1	TRBJ2-1	few	TGCGCCAGCAGCCAATTAGGGGCAGGGACCAACAATGAGCAGTTCTTC	CASSQLGAGTNNEQFF
NA	TRBV7-9	TRBJ2-2	NA	TGTGCCAGCAGCCGGACCGGACTGATAGGCGGGGAGCTGTTTTTT	CASSRTGLIGGELFF
NA	TRBV4-2	TRBJ1-4	NA	TGTGCCAGCAGCAAAACCGCGTTGGGAGCAACTAATGAAAAACTGTTTTTT	CASSKTALGATNEKLFF
TRBD1	TRBV6-5	TRBJ1-1	NA	TGTGCCAGCAGTCGCCTCCGGGACAGGGGCCCCACTGAAGCTTTCTTT	CASSRLRDRGPTEAFF
NA	TRBV6-6	TRBJ2-3	NA	TGTGCCAGCAGTTACGGCTCTGGGGCCGGGGGAAGAGATACGCAGTATTTT	CASSYGSGAGGRDTQYF
NA	TRBV20-1	TRBJ1-1	few	TGCAGTGCCCCCGACGAGGGCACTGAAGCTTTCTTT	CSAPDEGTEAFF
NA	TRBV20-1	TRBJ2-7	few	TGCAGTGCTAGGGGGGAGGCTTACTACGAGCAGTACTTC	CSARGEAYYEQYF
TRBD1	TRBV5-5	TRBJ1-1	NA	TGTGCCAGCAGCTTCCGGTCCGGGACAGCTGAAGCTTTCTTT	CASSFRSGTAEAFF
NA	TRBV6-5	TRBJ2-4	NA	TGTGCCAGCAGTTCCATGACTTTTCTAGCCAAAAACATTCAGTACTTC	CASSSMTFLAKNIQYF
TRBD1	TRBV5-1	TRBJ2-5	NA	TGCGCCAGCAGCTTGGGAGCTCAGGGGGCAGGAGAGACCCAGTACTTC	CASSLGAQGAGETQYF
NA	TRBV6-5	TRBJ1-2	few	TGTGCCAGCAGTTACTCACCGGTCTATGGCTACACCTTC	CASSYSPVYGYTF
NA	TRBV21-1	TRBJ1-1	NA	TGTGCCAGCAGCAAAGGGGCGGAAGATATTATGAACACTGAAGCTTTCTTT	CASSKGAEDIMNTEAFF
TRBD1	TRBV29-1	TRBJ1-1	medium-sized	TGCAGCGCCGGACAGGGCCGTGGGACCACTGAAGCTTTCTTT	CSAGQGRGTTEAFF
NA	TRBV12-3/TRBV12-4	TRBJ1-5	few	TGTGCCAGCACCCCGCCGGGGTTTAGCAATCAGCCCCAGCATTTT	CASTPPGFSNQPQHF
NA	TRBV19	TRBJ1-5	NA	TGTGCCAGTAGTATAAGCAGGGATCAGCCCCAGCATTTT	CASSISRDQPQHF
NA	TRBV28	TRBJ2-7	NA	TGTGCCAGCAGAACAGGGGGAGGGGGCTACGAGCAGTACTTC	CASRTGGGGYEQYF
NA	TRBV28	TRBJ2-1	few	TGCGCCAGCAGTGCAGGCAGGGACAATGAGCAGTTCTTC	CASSAGRDNEQFF
TRBD2	TRBV4-1	TRBJ2-7	NA	TGCGCCAGCAGCCAAGGGCCCCGGGCTAGCGGGATGGGTGAGCAGTACTTC	CASSQGPRASGMGEQYF
NA	TRBV28	TRBJ2-7	NA	TGTGCCAGCAGCGATACCCCCTGGGACTCGTACTTC	CASSDTPWDSYF
NA	TRBV4-1	TRBJ2-1	NA	TGCGCCAGCAGCCAACAGACTCTGTCCTACAATGAGCAGTTCTTC	CASSQQTLSYNEQFF
TRBD1	TRBV18	TRBJ1-4	few	TGTGCCAGCTCCCTCGACAGGGGGAGGAATGAAAAACTGTTTTTT	CASSLDRGRNEKLFF
NA	TRBV20-1	TRBJ2-5	NA	TGCAGTGCCCAACGGGGGCAAGAGACCCAGTACTTC	CSAQRGQETQYF
TRBD1	TRBV10-2	TRBJ2-7	NA	TGCGCCAGCAGTGAGTCAAACAGGGGAACCTACGAGCAGTACTTC	CASSESNRGTYEQYF
NA	TRBV28	TRBJ2-3	few	TGTGCCAGCAGTCCATTCGGGGCAGGGATTAGCACAGATACGCAGTATTTT	CASSPFGAGISTDTQYF
NA	TRBV10-3	TRBJ2-3	few	TGTGCCATCAGCGAGAGCACAGATACGCAGTATTTT	CAISESTDTQYF
NA	TRBV5-1	TRBJ2-1	NA	TGCGCCAGCAGCTTGGCGGCCGTCTACAATGAGCAGTTCTTC	CASSLAAVYNEQFF
NA	TRBV11-2	TRBJ2-2	NA	TGTGCCACCTTCTCTTTGAGGGCCGGGGAGCTGTTTTTT	CATFSLRAGELFF
TRBD2	TRBV12-3/TRBV12-4	TRBJ2-1	NA	TGTGCCAGCACCCTCGGGGGGTTGATCTACAATGAGCAGTTCTTC	CASTLGGLIYNEQFF
NA	TRBV2	TRBJ1-3	few	TGTGCCAGCAGTGGGACAGCTGGAAACACCATATATTTT	CASSGTAGNTIYF
NA	TRBV29-1	TRBJ2-2	NA	TGCAGCGGGTCATCCAGCAATAGGAACACCGGGGAGCTGTTTTTT	CSGSSSNRNTGELFF
NA	TRBV7-3	TRBJ2-7	NA	TGTGCCAGCAGCCTCCTTACCCTACATTTTTATGAGCAGTACTTC	CASSLLTLHFYEQYF
NA	TRBV14	TRBJ2-7	NA	TGTGCCAGCAGCCAAGGACTCAGAAACTACGAGCAGTACTTC	CASSQGLRNYEQYF
TRBD2	TRBV12-3/TRBV12-4	TRBJ2-1	NA	TGTGCCAGCAGTTTCCTGCCGGGACTAGCGGGAGTAAGGGGCTCCTACAATGAGCAGTTCTTC	CASSFLPGLAGVRGSYNEQFF
NA	TRBV7-9	TRBJ2-5	NA	TGTGCCAGCAGCCCCCGGGGGCCCGAGACCCAGTACTTC	CASSPRGPETQYF
TRBD2	TRBV29-1	TRBJ2-1	NA	TGCAGCGTTGACAGGAGGGGAACGGGGGGGATGATCGACAATGAGCAGTTCTTC	CSVDRRGTGGMIDNEQFF
NA	TRBV12-3/TRBV12-4	TRBJ1-5	NA	TGTGCCAGCAGTATGCAGATGAATCAGCCCCAGCATTTT	CASSMQMNQPQHF
NA	TRBV28	TRBJ1-5	few	TGTGCCAGCAGTTCTGGGTCGGGGATTCAGCCCCAGCATTTT	CASSSGSGIQPQHF